This T cell receptor beta chain was captured by sequencing in a study of Graves' ophthalmopathy and Graves' hyperthyroidism. Study results and limitations: In predicting ophthalmopathy progression, the model reached around 66% sensitivity and 72% to 85% specificity.

This clonotype has a count of ten or more. Its target is unknown. The authors amplified TCR beta CDR3 regions from RNA transcripts. Second-round multiplex PCR came after a first-round RT-PCR that employed HTBI primers. TCRdb recomputed calls from the multiplex PCR reads with MiXCR, one row per CDR3 protein. There are about 1.1 million distinct CDR3 sequences in the sample; 36% occur only once, and more than 9.5% lies in the top ten. V shed 3 bases and J 3 bases; nucleotides not matched to a gene: 10. The CDR3 has 16 amino acids. Germline V lookup: CDR1 DFQATT, CDR2 SNEGSKA (reference sequence). Ages of hyperthyroidism patients ran from 18 to 65, and their diagnoses were new, under 2 months' duration.

This TCR was sampled from an adult man with Graves' hyperthyroidism. The chain is built from TRBV20-1 and TRBJ2-7; 11 bases map to TRBD1. Sequencing input: peripheral blood or thyroid tissue (not recorded which). CDR3 sequence reads: CSASRMDRGPIYEQYF. The CDR3 DNA reads as TGCAGTGCTAGCCGTATGGACAGGGGGCCGATCTACGAGCAGTACTTC.